This is a list of T cell receptor beta chains from one sample in a study of beta chain features in type 1 diabetes. The data were produced by immunoSEQ multiplex PCR, yet TCRdb's version contains in-frame clones alone and is incomplete. The profile shows roughly 610,000 clones, about 16% of them singletons. Material: naive CD4+ T cells from blood. Every receptor here comes from a man younger than 30 in good health. Both conserved end residues are part of each CDR3. The order of the fields is D gene, V gene, clone size, J gene, CDR3 DNA, CDR3 protein. The D gene is left open where the match is weak. The size field is filled for only some rows; it gives once, few, many or a size class.

>.|TRBV7-2|.|TRBJ2-7
TGTGCCAGCAGTTCACAGAATAACTACGAGCAGTACTTC
CASSSQNNYEQYF
>.|TRBV4-3|.|TRBJ2-7
TGCGCCAGCAGCCAGGAAGGGGGTTACGAGCAGTACTTC
CASSQEGGYEQYF
>.|TRBV4-1|few|TRBJ1-2
TGCGCCAGCAGCCTGTCCGGGACGGAGTTCTATGGCTACACCTTC
CASSLSGTEFYGYTF
>.|TRBV9|few|TRBJ1-4
TGTGCCAGCAGCCAACGTGGTTCGGCAGGGGCAGATGAAAAACTGTTTTTT
CASSQRGSAGADEKLFF
>.|TRBV6-6|.|TRBJ2-6
TGTGCCAGCAGTTCCACAGGGACTGGGGCCAACGTCCTGACTTTC
CASSSTGTGANVLTF
>.|TRBV28|.|TRBJ2-3
TGTGCCAGCATCCAGGGGGGTGTAGATACGCAGTATTTT
CASIQGGVDTQYF
>.|TRBV6-6|.|TRBJ2-7
TGTGCCAGCAGTCGGGACCAGGCGTACGAGCAGTACTTC
CASSRDQAYEQYF
>.|TRBV7-2|.|TRBJ1-5
TGTGCCAGCAGCTTAGGTTCAAGGCAGGAGAATCAGCCCCAGCATTTT
CASSLGSRQENQPQHF
>.|TRBV6-6|few|TRBJ2-3
TGTGCCAGCAGTTACTCGGACAGCACAGATACGCAGTATTTT
CASSYSDSTDTQYF
>TRBD1|TRBV30|once|TRBJ1-6
TGTGCCTGGAGTTCCGGGACAGATAATTCACCCCTCCACTTT
CAWSSGTDNSPLHF
>TRBD1|TRBV11-2|few|TRBJ1-4
TGTGCCAGCAGCTTAGCGGGACAGGGGAATGAAAAACTGTTTTTT
CASSLAGQGNEKLFF
>.|TRBV4-3|few|TRBJ1-5
TGCGCCAGCAGCCAGGGGGCGGGTTATAGCAATCAGCCCCAGCATTTT
CASSQGAGYSNQPQHF
>.|TRBV7-2|once|TRBJ1-4
TGTGCCAGCAGCTTAGCCAGGAATGAAAAACTGTTTTTT
CASSLARNEKLFF
>TRBD2|TRBV10-3|once|TRBJ2-7
TGTGCCACCAATAGCGGGAGCAGAACCTACGAGCAGTACTTC
CATNSGSRTYEQYF
>.|TRBV28|few|TRBJ2-3
TGTGCCAGCAGTTCCGGACAGCGCACAGATACGCAGTATTTT
CASSSGQRTDTQYF
>.|TRBV14|.|TRBJ1-4
.
CASSPPWGAGNEKLYF
>.|TRBV19|few|TRBJ2-2
TGTGCCAGTAGTATTCTCGCCGGCCCTAAAGGGGAGCTGTTTTTT
CASSILAGPKGELFF
>TRBD1|TRBV18|.|TRBJ1-2
TGTGCCAGCTCACCCGGCACAGGGGGCGAGTATGGCTACACCTTC
CASSPGTGGEYGYTF
>TRBD2|TRBV7-2|.|TRBJ2-5
TGTGCCAGCAGCCCCGCCGGACTAGCCCAAGAGACCCAGTACTTC
CASSPAGLAQETQYF
>.|TRBV7-2|.|TRBJ1-2
TGTGCCAGCAGGCCAAATTCGGGGAGCTATGGCTACACCTTC
CASRPNSGSYGYTF
>TRBD1|TRBV5-1|.|TRBJ2-5
TGCGCCAGCAGCCCTCAGACAGGGGGCCAAGAGACCCAGTACTTC
CASSPQTGGQETQYF
>TRBD1|TRBV18|few|TRBJ2-1
TGTGCCAGCTCACCATCGACAGGGGGTACCTACAATGAGCAGTTCTTC
CASSPSTGGTYNEQFF
>.|TRBV10-3|.|TRBJ1-1
TGTGCCATCAGTGCCGGACGGGACATGAACACTGAAGCTTTCTTT
CAISAGRDMNTEAFF
>.|TRBV7-2|few|TRBJ1-1
TGTGCCAGCAGCTTAATGGGTGCGGGGGTAGCAACTGAAGCTTTCTTT
CASSLMGAGVATEAFF
>.|TRBV5-1|.|TRBJ1-2
TGCGCCAGCAGCTTGGGCTATGGCTACACCTTC
CASSLGYGYTF
>.|TRBV7-2|.|TRBJ1-3
TGTGCCAGCAGCTCCCCCCTCGACACCATATATTTT
CASSSPLDTIYF
>.|TRBV19|.|TRBJ2-1
TGTGCCAGTAGTATTTCTGGGACCCAGCACTACAATGAGCAGTTCTTC
CASSISGTQHYNEQFF
>TRBD1|TRBV28|.|TRBJ1-1
TGTGCCAGCAGGGGACAGGGGATAACTGAAGCTTTCTTT
CASRGQGITEAFF
>TRBD1|TRBV15|few|TRBJ1-2
TGTGCCACCAGCAGAGATCCCGGACAGGGGAGACGCTACACCTTC
CATSRDPGQGRRYTF
>.|TRBV28|.|TRBJ1-1
TGTGCCAGCAGCCACCGGATGAACACTGAAGCTTTCTTT
CASSHRMNTEAFF
>.|TRBV28|few|TRBJ1-1
TGTGCCAGCAGTTTTCTATGGTACGCCTTCTTT
CASSFLWYAFF
>.|TRBV5-4|.|TRBJ2-2
TGTGCCAGCAGCTTGGGAGCGTTGGCAGCACATAGCGGGGAGCTGTTTTTT
CASSLGALAAHSGELFF
>TRBD2|TRBV18|.|TRBJ2-7
TGTGCCAGCTCACCACCGCAGCCTAGCGGGAGCCACGAGCAGTACTTC
CASSPPQPSGSHEQYF
>TRBD1|TRBV28|.|TRBJ1-1
TGTGCCAGCAGTCCCAACAGGGGCCCGAGCACTGAAGCTTTCTTT
CASSPNRGPSTEAFF
>TRBD1|TRBV27|few|TRBJ1-5
TGTGCCAGCAGCCGGACAGGACGAAATCAGCCCCAGCATTTT
CASSRTGRNQPQHF
>.|TRBV6-5|.|TRBJ1-6
TGTGCCAGCAGTTACCCGCGGACAGTTCCAAATTCACCCCTCCACTTT
CASSYPRTVPNSPLHF
>.|TRBV5-1|.|TRBJ2-3
TGCGCCAGCAGCTTGGTCGGAGCCCCAGATACGCAGTATTTT
CASSLVGAPDTQYF